This T cell receptor (beta chain) was found in a study of OX40 agonist ivuxolimab in advanced cancers. Findings and limits, study-wide: Both blood CD4+ and CD8+ T cells showed clonal growth by week 6 at 0.1 to 3.0 mg/kg.

Data came from immunoSEQ multiplex PCR; TCRdb stores just in-frame clones and leaves some out. The repertoire holds around 50,000 clones, with over 75% as singletons. Note on this clone: Its antigen remains unknown.

This CDR3 has 11 residues. The ends were cut back, 0 bases at V and 4 bases at J, with 3 bases in the middle. In germline, CDR1 is DFQATT, CDR2 SNEGSKA (reference sequence). This receptor was obtained from an adult with an advanced solid tumor such as melanoma, head and neck, liver or kidney cancer. The gene calls are TRBV20-1 and TRBJ2-5; D unclear. The sample was CD4+ or CD8+ T cells sorted from blood, taken in a trial of the OX40 agonist ivuxolimab. The CDR3: CSARDRETQYF. The DNA of the CDR3 is TGCAGTGCTAGAGATCGAGAGACCCAGTACTTC.